The 7 T cell receptor beta chains below were found in one sample sequenced in a study of shared clonotypes between healthy human individuals (TCRdb year 2020). Libraries came from the immunoSEQ multiplex PCR assay. Entries here come from immuneACCESS through TCRdb and include only in-frame sequences with V and J called. Some clones fail to appear in such tables; in the studies checked, an unresolved V gene covers under half of the shortfall, and the cause of the remainder is unknown. Recorded for this sample are 2.3 million or so clones; over 90% of them occurred a single time. Approximately 0.4% of the sample belongs to the ten largest clones. Sequencing input: naive CD4+ T cells from PBMCs. Sample cell subset or site, as interpreted from the label and publication: CD45RA+ positively selected. All receptors derive from a man younger than 30 in good health. Some clones in this sample may be carry-over from other donors' samples.

Points on this clone: Germline is not matched at one junction end, which may reflect a read error. The rearrangement joins TRBV7-3 to TRBJ1-1, with no clear D. The germline CDR1 and CDR2 sequences are SGHTA and FQGTGA. This CDR3 has 14 amino acids. The CDR3 coding sequence is TGTGCCAGCAGCATAACGTCGGAGAACACTGAAGCTTTCTTT. This translates into CASSITSENTEAFF.

As concerns this clone: The identical CDR3 is also encoded by other nucleotide sequences in the sample. The genes are TRBV28 and TRBJ1-2; 7 bases are a match to TRBD1. The CDR3 extends over 15 amino acids. Germline V CDR1 and CDR2: MDHEN, SYDVKM. V shed 2 bases, J shed 2 bases, and the junction held 5 bases outside the gene matches. CDR3 bases: TGTGCCAGCAGTTTAGCGGCAGGGGGAAACTATGGCTACACCTTC. It specifies CASSLAAGGNYGYTF.

The chain recombines TRBV7-9 with TRBJ1-1; D unclear. This CDR3 comprises 15 residues. Looked up from germline, CDR1 is SEHNR and CDR2 is FQNEAQ (reference sequence). Trimming took 2 bases from V and 1 from J, leaving 11 bases between them. The CDR3 loop is CASSLFVRTNTEAFF. As DNA, the CDR3 is TGTGCCAGCAGCTTATTCGTACGGACGAACACTGAAGCTTTCTTT.

This clone has just one count. The rearrangement links TRBV11-2 to TRBJ1-4, with TRBD1 matching 7 bases. V was pared by 5 bases and J by 5 bases, with 8 bases of the junction left unmatched. CDR1 and CDR2 from the germline V gene are SGHAT and FQNNGV. The CDR3 has 15 residues. The CDR3 bases are TGTGCCAGCAGCCAACCGCAGGGGGGAAATGAAAAACTGTTTTTT. It yields the protein CASSQPQGGNEKLFF. The entire variable domain, with the rest obtained from reference TRBV11-2 and TRBJ1-4, is as follows: EAGVAQSPRYKIIEKRQSVAFWCNPISGHATLYWYQQILGQGPKLLIQFQNNGVVDDSQLPKDRFSAERLKGVDSTLKIQPAKLEDSAVYLCASSQPQGGNEKLFFGSGTQLSVL.

This sequence joins TRBV6-5 and TRBJ2-1; 11 bases agree with TRBD1. V shed 6 bases and J 12 bases; nucleotides not matched to a gene: 7. CDR1 and CDR2 (germline): MNHEY, SVGAGI. There are 13 residues in the CDR3. The CDR3 sequence: CASRRTGGEGQFF. The CDR3 region has the DNA TGTGCCAGCAGGAGGACAGGGGGCGAGGGGCAGTTCTTC.

A word on this clone: Other DNA sequences within the sample encode an identical CDR3. The V and J genes are TRBV28 and TRBJ2-3; D possibly uses TRBD1 or TRBD2 (6 bases each). V gave up 7 bases and J gave up 3 bases, with 14 bases separating them. The CDR3 spans 14 residues. The germline gives CDR1 MDHEN, CDR2 SYDVKM. The CDR3, as DNA: TGTGCCAGCACTCCCGGGGGCGGGACAGATACGCAGTATTTT. Translating it yields CASTPGGGTDTQYF.

The chain carries TRBV28 and TRBJ2-1, with a possible D match to TRBD2 (6 bases). CDR3 length equals 15 residues. With 6 bases removed from V and 6 bases from J, the gap between germline ends came to 18 bases. Germline values: CDR1 MDHEN, CDR2 SYDVKM. For the CDR3, the DNA is TGTGCCAGCAGCCCTCGGGACTTGAACTCCAATGAGCAGTTCTTC. Its translation is CASSPRDLNSNEQFF.